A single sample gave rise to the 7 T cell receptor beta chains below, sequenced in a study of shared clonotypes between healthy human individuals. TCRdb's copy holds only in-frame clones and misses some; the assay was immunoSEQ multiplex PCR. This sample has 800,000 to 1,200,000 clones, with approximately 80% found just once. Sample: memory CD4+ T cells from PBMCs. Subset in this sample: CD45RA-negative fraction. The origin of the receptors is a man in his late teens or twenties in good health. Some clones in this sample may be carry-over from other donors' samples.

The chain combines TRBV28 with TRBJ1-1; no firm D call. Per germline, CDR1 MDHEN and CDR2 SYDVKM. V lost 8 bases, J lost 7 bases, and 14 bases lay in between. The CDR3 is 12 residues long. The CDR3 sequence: CASCPRGIEAFF. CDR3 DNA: TGTGCCAGCTGTCCCAGAGGGATTGAAGCTTTCTTT. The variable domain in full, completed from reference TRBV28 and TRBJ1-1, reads DVKVTQSSRYLVKRTGEKVFLECVQDMDHENMFWYRQDPGLGLRLIYFSYDVKMKEKGDIPEGYSVSREKKERFSLILESASTNQTSMYLCASCPRGIEAFFGQGTRLTVV.

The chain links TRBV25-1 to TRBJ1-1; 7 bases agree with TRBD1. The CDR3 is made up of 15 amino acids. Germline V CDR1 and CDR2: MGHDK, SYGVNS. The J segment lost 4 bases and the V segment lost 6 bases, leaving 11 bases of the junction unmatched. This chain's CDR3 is CASRSSTGWSTEAFF. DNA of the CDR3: TGTGCCAGCAGGTCCTCGACAGGGTGGAGCACTGAAGCTTTCTTT. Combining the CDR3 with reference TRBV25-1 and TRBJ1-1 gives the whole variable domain EADIYQTPRYLVIGTGKKITLECSQTMGHDKMYWYQQDPGMELHLIHYSYGVNSTEKGDLSSESTVSRIRTEHFPLTLESARPSHTSQYLCASRSSTGWSTEAFFGQGTRLTVV.

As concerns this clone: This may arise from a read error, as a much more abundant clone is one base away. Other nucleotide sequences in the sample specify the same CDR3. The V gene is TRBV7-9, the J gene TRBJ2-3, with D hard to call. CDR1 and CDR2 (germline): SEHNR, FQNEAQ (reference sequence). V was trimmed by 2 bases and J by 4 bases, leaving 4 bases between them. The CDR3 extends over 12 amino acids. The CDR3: CASSLSADTQYF. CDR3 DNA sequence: TGTGCCAGCAGCTTATCGGCAGATACGCAGTATTTT. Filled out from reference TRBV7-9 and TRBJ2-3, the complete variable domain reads DTGVSQNPRHKITKRGQNVTFRCDPISEHNRLYWYRQTLGQGPEFLTYFQNEAQLEKSRLLSDRFSAERPKGSFSTLEIQRTEQGDSAMYLCASSLSADTQYFGPGTRLTVL.

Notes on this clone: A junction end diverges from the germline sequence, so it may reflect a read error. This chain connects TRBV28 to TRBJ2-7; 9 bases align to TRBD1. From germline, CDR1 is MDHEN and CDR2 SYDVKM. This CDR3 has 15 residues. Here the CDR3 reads CASSPWTGVSNEQYF. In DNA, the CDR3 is TGTGCCAGCAGTCCCTGGACAGGGGTCTCCAACGAGCAGTACTTC.

This chain's CDR3 is CASSDTTGLNTEAFF. The CDR3 nucleotides read TGTGCCAGCAGCGACACGACAGGGTTGAACACTGAAGCTTTCTTT. This chain links TRBV9 with TRBJ1-1; 7 bases map to TRBD1. Unmatched junction bases numbered 5, after V lost 3 bases and J lost 0 bases. The length of the CDR3 is 15 residues. Looked up from germline, CDR1 is SGDLS and CDR2 is YYNGEE. Complete variable domain (other parts from reference TRBV9 and TRBJ1-1): DSGVTQTPKHLITATGQRVTLRCSPRSGDLSVYWYQQSLDQGLQFLIQYYNGEERAKGNILERFSAQQFPDLHSELNLSSLELGDSALYFCASSDTTGLNTEAFFGQGTRLTVV.

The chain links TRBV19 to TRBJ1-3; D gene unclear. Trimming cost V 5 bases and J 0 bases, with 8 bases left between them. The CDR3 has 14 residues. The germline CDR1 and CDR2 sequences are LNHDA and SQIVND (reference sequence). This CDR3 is CASSADLSGNTIYF. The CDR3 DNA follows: TGTGCCAGTAGTGCGGATCTCTCTGGAAACACCATATATTTT.

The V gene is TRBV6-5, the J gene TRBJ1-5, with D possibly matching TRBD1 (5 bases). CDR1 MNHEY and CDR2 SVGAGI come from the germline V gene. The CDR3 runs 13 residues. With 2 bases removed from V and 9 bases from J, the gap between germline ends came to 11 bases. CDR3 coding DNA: TGTGCCAGCAGTTACAGCCGTGGGGGGCCCCAGCATTTT. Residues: CASSYSRGGPQHF.